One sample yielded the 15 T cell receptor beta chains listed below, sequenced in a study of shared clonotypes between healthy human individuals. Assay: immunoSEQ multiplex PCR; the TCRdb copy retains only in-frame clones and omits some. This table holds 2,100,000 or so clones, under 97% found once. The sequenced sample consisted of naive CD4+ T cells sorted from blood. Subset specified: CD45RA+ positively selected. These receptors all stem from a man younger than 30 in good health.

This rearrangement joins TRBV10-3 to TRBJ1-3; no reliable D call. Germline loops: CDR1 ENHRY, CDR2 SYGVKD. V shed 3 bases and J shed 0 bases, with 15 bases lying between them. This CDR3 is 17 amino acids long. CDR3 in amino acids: CAISDEGSLSSGNTIYF. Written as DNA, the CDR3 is TGTGCCATCAGTGATGAAGGCAGCTTGAGCTCTGGAAACACCATATATTTT.

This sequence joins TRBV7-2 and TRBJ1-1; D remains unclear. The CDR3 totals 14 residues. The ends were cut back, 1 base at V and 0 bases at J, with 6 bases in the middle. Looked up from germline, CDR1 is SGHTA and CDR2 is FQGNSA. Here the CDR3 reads CASSLVWVNTEAFF. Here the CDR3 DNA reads TGTGCCAGCAGCTTAGTATGGGTGAACACTGAAGCTTTCTTT. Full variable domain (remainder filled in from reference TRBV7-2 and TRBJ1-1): GAGVSQSPSNKVTEKGKDVELRCDPISGHTALYWYRQSLGQGLEFLIYFQGNSAPDKSGLPSDRFSAERTGGSVSTLTIQRTQQEDSAVYLCASSLVWVNTEAFFGQGTRLTVV.

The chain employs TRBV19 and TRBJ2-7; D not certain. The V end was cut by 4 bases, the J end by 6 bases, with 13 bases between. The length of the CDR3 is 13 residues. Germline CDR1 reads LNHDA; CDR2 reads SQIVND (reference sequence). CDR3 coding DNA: TGTGCCAGTAGTAAGGTAGGGAAGAGCGAGCAGTACTTC. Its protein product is CASSKVGKSEQYF.

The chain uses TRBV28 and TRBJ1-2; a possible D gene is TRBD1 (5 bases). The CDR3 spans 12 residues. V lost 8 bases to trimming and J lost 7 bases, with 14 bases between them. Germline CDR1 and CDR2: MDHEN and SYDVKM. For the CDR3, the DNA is TGTGCCAGCGTCCCTCCGGGGGGTGGCTACACCTTC. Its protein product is CASVPPGGGYTF.

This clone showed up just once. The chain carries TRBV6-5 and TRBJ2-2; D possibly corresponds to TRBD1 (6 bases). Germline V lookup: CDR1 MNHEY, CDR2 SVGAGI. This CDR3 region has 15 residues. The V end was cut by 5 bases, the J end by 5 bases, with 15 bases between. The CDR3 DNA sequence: TGTGCCAGCAGTGTCGGACAGTCCCTTACCGGGGAGCTGTTTTTT. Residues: CASSVGQSLTGELFF.

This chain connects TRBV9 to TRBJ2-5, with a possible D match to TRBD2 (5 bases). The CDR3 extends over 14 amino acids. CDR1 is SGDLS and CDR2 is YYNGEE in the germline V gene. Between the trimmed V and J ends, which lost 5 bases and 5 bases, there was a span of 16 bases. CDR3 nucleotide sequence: TGTGCCAGCAGTGCCGGGGTAGCGTGGGAGACCCAGTACTTC. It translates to CASSAGVAWETQYF.

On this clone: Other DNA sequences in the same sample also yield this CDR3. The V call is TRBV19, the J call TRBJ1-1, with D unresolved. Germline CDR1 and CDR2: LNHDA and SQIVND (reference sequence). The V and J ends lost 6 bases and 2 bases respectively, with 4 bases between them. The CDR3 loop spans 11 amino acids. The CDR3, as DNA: TGTGCCAGTAGCGGAAACACTGAAGCTTTCTTT. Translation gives CASSGNTEAFF.

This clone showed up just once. CDR3: CASSGLTGVVEQYF. The CDR3 coding sequence is TGTGCCAGCAGTGGGTTGACAGGGGTGGTCGAGCAGTACTTC. The rearrangement uses TRBV6-1 and TRBJ2-7, with 8 bases lining up with TRBD1. Germline V gene data show CDR1 as MNHNS and CDR2 as SASEGT. V lost 4 bases to trimming and J lost 6 bases; unmatched junction nucleotides: 8. CDR3 length equals 14 residues.

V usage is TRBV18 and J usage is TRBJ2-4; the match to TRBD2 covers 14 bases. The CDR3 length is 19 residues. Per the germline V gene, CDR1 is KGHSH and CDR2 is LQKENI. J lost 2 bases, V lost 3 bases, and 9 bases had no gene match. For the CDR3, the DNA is TGTGCCAGCTCACCTCCGGGACTAGCGGGAGCCCTAACCAAAAACATTCAGTACTTC. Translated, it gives CASSPPGLAGALTKNIQYF.

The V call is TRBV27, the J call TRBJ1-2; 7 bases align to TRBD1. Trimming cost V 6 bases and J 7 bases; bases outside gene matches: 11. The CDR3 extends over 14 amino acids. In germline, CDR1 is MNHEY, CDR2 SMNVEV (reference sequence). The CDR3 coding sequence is TGTGCCAGCAGAAGTCTCGACAGGGCCCTTGGCTACACCTTC. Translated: CASRSLDRALGYTF.

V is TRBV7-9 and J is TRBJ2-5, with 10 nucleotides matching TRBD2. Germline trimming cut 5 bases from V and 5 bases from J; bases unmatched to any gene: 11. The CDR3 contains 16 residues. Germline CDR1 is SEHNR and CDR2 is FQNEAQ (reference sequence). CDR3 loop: CASSTSGAANRETQYF. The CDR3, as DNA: TGTGCCAGCAGCACTAGCGGGGCGGCCAATAGGGAGACCCAGTACTTC.

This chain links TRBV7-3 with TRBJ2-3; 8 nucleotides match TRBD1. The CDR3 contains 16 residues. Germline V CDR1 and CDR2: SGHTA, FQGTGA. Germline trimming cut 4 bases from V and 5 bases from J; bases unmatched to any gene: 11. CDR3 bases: TGTGCCAGCAGCTCAGGGGGCGGAGGGGTAGGAGATACGCAGTATTTT. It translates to CASSSGGGGVGDTQYF.

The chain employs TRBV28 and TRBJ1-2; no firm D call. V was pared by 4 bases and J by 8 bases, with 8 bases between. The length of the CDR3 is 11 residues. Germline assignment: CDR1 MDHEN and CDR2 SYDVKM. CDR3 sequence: CASSSESGYTF. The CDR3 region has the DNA TGTGCCAGCAGTTCCGAAAGCGGCTACACCTTC.

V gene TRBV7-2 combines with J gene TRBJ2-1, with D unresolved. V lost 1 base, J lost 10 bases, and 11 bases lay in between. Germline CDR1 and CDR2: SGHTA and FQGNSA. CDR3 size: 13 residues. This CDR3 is CASSLDGFGEQFF. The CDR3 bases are TGTGCCAGCAGCTTAGATGGGTTTGGGGAGCAGTTCTTC.

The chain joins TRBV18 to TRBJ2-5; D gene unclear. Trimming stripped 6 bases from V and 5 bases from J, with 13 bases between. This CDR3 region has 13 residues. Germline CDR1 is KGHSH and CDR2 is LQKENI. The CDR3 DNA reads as TGTGCCAGCTCCCAGATAATTGGGGAGACCCAGTACTTC. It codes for CASSQIIGETQYF.